Described below is a single T cell receptor (beta chain) sequence and its context. Its antigen remains unidentified. Germline-derived CDR1 and CDR2 are MNHEY and SVGAGI. The CDR3 has 16 residues. These data belong to a study of CXCR3-negative and CXCR3-positive naive CD8 T cells. The authors made the TRB cDNA libraries by 5' RACE using UMI labels. TCRdb re-analyzed the 5' RACE reads; it lists each CDR3 protein once, without DNA. Recorded for this sample: around 66,000 distinct CDR3 sequences. Study-wide findings and caveats: CXCR3-negative naive cells had less hydrophobic TRB CDR3s than did CXCR3-positive naive cells.

The sequenced material came from naive CXCR3+ CD8+ T cells from blood. Subset defined: CD45RO-CCR7+CD27+CD95- naive CD8+ T cells expressing CXCR3 (TNR3+). The chain uses TRBV6-5 and TRBJ2-3; the D gene TCRdb calls, TRBD1, cannot be checked with no DNA. The sequence was obtained from a human donor in good health. Some clones in this sample may be carry-over from other donors' samples. The CDR3 region is CASRDHRVTSTDTQYF.